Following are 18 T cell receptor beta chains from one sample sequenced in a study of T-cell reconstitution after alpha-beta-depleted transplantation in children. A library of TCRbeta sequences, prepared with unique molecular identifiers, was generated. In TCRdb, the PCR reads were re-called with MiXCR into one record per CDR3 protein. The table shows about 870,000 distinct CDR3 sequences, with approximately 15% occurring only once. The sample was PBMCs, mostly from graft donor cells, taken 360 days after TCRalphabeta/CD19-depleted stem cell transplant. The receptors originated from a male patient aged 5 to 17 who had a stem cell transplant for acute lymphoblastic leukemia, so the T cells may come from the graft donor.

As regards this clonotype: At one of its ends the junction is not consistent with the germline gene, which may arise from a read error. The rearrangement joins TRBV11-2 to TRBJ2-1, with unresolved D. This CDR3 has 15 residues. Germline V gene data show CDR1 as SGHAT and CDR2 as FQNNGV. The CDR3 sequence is CGSSPSHGSYNEQFF. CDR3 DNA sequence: TGTGGCAGCAGCCCTAGTCACGGCTCCTACAATGAGCAGTTCTTC.

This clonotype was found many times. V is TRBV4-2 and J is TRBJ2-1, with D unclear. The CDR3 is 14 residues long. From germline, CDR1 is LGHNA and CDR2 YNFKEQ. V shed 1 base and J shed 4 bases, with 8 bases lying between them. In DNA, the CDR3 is TGTGCCAGCAGCCAAGGATCGATTTACAATGAGCAGTTCTTC. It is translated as CASSQGSIYNEQFF.

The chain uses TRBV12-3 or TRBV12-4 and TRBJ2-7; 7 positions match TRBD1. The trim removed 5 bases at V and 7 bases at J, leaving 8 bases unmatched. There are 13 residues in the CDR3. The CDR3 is CASSRYRGGEQYF. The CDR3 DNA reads TGTGCCAGCAGTCGGTACAGGGGTGGGGAGCAGTACTTC.

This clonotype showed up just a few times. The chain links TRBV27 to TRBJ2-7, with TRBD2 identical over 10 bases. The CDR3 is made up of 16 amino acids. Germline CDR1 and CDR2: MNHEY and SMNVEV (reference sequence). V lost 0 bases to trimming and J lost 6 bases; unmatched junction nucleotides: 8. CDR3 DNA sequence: TGTGCCAGCAGTTTATCTAACCTAGCGGGAGTTTTCGAGCAGTACTTC. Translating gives CASSLSNLAGVFEQYF.

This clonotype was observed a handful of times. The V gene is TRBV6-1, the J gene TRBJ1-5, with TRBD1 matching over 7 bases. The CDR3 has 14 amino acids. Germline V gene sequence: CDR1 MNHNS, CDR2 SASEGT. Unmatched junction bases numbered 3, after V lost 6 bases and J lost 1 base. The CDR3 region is CASSRDSSNQPQHF. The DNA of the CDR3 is TGTGCCAGCAGCAGGGACAGCAGCAATCAGCCCCAGCATTTT.

The CDR3: CSAIEGPAETYEQYF. In nucleotides, the CDR3 is TGCAGTGCTATCGAGGGGCCAGCCGAAACCTACGAGCAGTACTTC. The chain is built from TRBV20-1 and TRBJ2-7; perhaps D is TRBD1 or TRBD2 (5 bases each). This CDR3 contains 15 residues. In germline, CDR1 is DFQATT, CDR2 SNEGSKA (reference sequence). Between the trimmed V and J ends, which lost 4 bases and 2 bases, there was a span of 18 bases.

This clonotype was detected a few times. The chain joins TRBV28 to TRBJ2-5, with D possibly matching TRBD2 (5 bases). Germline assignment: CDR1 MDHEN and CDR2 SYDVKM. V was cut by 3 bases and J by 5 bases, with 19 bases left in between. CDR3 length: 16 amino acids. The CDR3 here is CASSFEYLAMTETQYF. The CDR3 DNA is TGTGCCAGCAGTTTTGAGTATCTAGCTATGACGGAGACCCAGTACTTC.

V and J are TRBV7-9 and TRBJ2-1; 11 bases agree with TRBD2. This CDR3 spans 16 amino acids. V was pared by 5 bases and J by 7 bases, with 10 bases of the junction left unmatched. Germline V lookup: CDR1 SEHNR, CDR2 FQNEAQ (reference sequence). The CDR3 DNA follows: TGTGCCAGCAGCCCGGAACTAGCGGGAGTACTTAATGAGCAGTTCTTC. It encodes CASSPELAGVLNEQFF.

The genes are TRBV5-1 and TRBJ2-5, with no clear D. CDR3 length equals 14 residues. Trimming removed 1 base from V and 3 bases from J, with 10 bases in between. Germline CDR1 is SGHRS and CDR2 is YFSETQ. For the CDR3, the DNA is TGCGCCAGCAGCTTGCTTCCGATGGAAGAGACCCAGTACTTC. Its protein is CASSLLPMEETQYF.

The CDR3 is CASSVEAVYNEQFF. DNA of the CDR3: TGTGCCAGCAGCGTAGAGGCGGTTTACAATGAGCAGTTCTTC. The chain carries TRBV9 and TRBJ2-1; D unclear. The germline V and J ends were trimmed by 0 bases and 4 bases, with 8 bases remaining between them. From germline, CDR1 is SGDLS and CDR2 YYNGEE. The length of the CDR3 is 14 residues. The whole variable domain, remainder taken from reference TRBV9 and TRBJ2-1, is DSGVTQTPKHLITATGQRVTLRCSPRSGDLSVYWYQQSLDQGLQFLIQYYNGEERAKGNILERFSAQQFPDLHSELNLSSLELGDSALYFCASSVEAVYNEQFFGPGTRLTVL.

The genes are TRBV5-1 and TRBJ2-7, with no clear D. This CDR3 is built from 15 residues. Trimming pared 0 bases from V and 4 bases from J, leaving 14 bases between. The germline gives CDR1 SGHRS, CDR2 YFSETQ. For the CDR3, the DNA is TGCGCCAGCAGCTTGGGCGGTGATTTATTTTACGAGCAGTACTTC. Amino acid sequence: CASSLGGDLFYEQYF.

The CDR3 region is CASSLRTTWRTGELFF. In DNA form, the CDR3 reads TGTGCCAGCAGTTTAAGGACAACCTGGCGTACCGGGGAGCTGTTTTTT. V is TRBV12-3 or TRBV12-4 and J is TRBJ2-2; D is perhaps TRBD1 (5 bases). The CDR3 is 16 amino acids. V dropped 2 bases and J dropped 5 bases, with 15 bases sitting between them.

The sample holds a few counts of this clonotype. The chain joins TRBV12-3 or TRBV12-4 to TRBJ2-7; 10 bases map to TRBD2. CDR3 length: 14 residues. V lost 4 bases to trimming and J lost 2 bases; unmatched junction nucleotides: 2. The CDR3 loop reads CASSWLAGAYEQYF. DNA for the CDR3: TGTGCCAGCAGTTGGCTAGCGGGAGCCTACGAGCAGTACTTC.

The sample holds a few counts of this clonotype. CDR3 DNA sequence: TGCAGTGCTAGAGCTGGGGGCTGGTATGGCTACACCTTC. It encodes CSARAGGWYGYTF. The gene calls are TRBV20-1 and TRBJ1-2; perhaps TRBD1 as D (6 bases). The germline V gene encodes CDR1 DFQATT and CDR2 SNEGSKA (reference sequence). The CDR3 sequence is 13 residues long. Trimming removed 1 base at V and 5 bases at J, with 11 bases between.

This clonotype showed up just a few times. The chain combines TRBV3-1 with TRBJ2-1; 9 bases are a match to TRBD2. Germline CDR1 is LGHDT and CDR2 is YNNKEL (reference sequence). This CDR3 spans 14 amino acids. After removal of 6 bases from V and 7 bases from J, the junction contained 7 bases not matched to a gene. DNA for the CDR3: TGTGCCAGCAGTAGACTAGCGGTGGAGAATGAGCAGTTCTTC. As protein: CASSRLAVENEQFF.

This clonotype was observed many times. The DNA of the CDR3 is TGCGCCAGCAGCTTAGGAACTAGCGAGGCCTACGAGCAGTACTTC. Translated: CASSLGTSEAYEQYF. This chain joins TRBV5-1 and TRBJ2-7; 7 nucleotides line up with TRBD2. This CDR3 comprises 15 residues. With V trimmed by 2 bases and J by 2 bases, 7 bases remained unmatched. Germline CDR1 and CDR2: SGHRS and YFSETQ.

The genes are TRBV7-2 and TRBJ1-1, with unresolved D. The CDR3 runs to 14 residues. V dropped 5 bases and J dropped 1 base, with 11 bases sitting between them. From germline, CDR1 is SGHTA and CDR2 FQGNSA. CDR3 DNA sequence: TGTGCCAGCAGCATAGACATATCGAACACTGAAGCTTTCTTT. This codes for CASSIDISNTEAFF.

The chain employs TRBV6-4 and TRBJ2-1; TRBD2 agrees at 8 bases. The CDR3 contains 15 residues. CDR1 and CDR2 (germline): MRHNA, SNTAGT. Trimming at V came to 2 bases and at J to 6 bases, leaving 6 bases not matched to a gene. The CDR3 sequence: CASSDVREDTNEQFF. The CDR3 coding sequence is TGTGCCAGCAGTGACGTGCGGGAGGACACCAATGAGCAGTTCTTC.